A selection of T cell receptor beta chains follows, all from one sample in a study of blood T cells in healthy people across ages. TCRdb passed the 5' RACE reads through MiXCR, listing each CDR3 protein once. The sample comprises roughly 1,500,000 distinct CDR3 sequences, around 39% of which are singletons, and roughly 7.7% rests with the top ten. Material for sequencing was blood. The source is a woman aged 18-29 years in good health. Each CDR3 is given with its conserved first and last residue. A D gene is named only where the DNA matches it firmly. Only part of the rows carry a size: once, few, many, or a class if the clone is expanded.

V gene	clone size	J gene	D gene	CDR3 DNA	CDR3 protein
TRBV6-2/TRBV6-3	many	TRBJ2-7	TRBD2	TGTGCCAGCAGTTGGTCCAGCGGGGGCTCCTACGAGCAGTACTTC	CASSWSSGGSYEQYF
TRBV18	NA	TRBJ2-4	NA	TGTGCCAGCTCACCACCGGGCCAGCCTGGAGAGCAGTACTTC	CASSPPGQPGEQYF
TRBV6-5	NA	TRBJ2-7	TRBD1	TGTGCCAGCAGTTACTGGAACAGGGGGGCCGTCTACGAGCAGTACTTC	CASSYWNRGAVYEQYF
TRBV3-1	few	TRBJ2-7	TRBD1	TGTGCCAGCAGCCAAGGGTTAGGGGGCTTCTACGAGCAGTACTTC	CASSQGLGGFYEQYF
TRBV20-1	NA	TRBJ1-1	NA	TGCAGTGCTCCACTACGGGGGGTGAACACTGAAGCTTTCTTT	CSAPLRGVNTEAFF
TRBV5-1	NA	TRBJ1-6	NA	TGCGCCAGCAGCTTGGCGCAGGATAATTCACCCCTCCACTTT	CASSLAQDNSPLHF
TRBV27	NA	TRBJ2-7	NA	TGTGCCACCCACAAGGGGGGTCGCAGTCAATCCTTGGACGAGCAGTACTTC	CATHKGGRSQSLDEQYF
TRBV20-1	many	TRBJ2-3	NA	TGCAGTGCTAAGAGGGCCAGCACAGATACGCAGTATTTT	CSAKRASTDTQYF
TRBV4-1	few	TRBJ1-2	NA	TGCGCCAGCAGCCAAGGCGTCGAGGTCGATGGCTACACCTTC	CASSQGVEVDGYTF
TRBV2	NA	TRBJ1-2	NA	TGTGCCAGCAGTGAACCGAACAGGGTTGGCTACACCTTC	CASSEPNRVGYTF
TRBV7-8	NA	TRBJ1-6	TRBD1	TGTGCCAGCAGCCCGTCCCGTGACAGGGCGCGATCACCCCTCCACTTT	CASSPSRDRARSPLHF